This T cell receptor (beta chain) is drawn from a study of control samples from healthy donors and cancer patients. V lost 3 bases to trimming and J lost 4 bases; unmatched junction nucleotides: 14. Germline loops: CDR1 SGDLS, CDR2 YYNGEE. This CDR3 comprises 17 residues. Assay used: immunoSEQ multiplex PCR; TCRdb lists only in-frame clones, some missing. This table has about 83,000 clones, 90% to 95% appearing once. This chain connects TRBV9 to TRBJ2-5; 8 bases fit TRBD2. The sequencing input was blood. The receptor comes from a man between 50 and 59 years old in good health. DNA for the CDR3: TGTGCCAGCAGCGCTAGGGGAACGGGGGGGCAGGTAGAGACCCAGTACTTC. Translation gives CASSARGTGGQVETQYF.